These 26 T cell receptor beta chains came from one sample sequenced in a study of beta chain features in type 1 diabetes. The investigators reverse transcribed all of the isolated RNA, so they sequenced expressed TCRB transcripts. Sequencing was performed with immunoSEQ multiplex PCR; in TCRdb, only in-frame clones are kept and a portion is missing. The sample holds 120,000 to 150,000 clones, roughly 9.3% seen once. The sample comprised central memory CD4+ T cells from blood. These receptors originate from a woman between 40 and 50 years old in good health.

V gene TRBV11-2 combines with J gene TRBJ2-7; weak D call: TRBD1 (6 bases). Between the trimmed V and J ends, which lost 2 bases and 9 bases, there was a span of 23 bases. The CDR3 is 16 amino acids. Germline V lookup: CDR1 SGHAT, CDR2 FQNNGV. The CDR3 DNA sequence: TGTGCCAGCAGCTTAAGGACAGACCCATCCTTGGACCGGCAGTACTTC. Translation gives CASSLRTDPSLDRQYF.

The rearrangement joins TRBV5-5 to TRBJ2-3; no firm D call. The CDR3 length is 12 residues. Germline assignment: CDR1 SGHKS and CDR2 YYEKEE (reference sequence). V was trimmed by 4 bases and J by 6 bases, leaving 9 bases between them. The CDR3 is CASSTSEDTQYF. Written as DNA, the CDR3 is TGTGCCAGCAGCACCTCGGAGGATACGCAGTATTTT.

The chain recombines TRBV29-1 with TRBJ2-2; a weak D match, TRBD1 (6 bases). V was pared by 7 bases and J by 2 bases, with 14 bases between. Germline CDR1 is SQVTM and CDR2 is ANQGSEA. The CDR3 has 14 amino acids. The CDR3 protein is CSAFRGPNTGELFF. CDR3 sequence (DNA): TGCAGCGCATTCAGGGGACCAAACACCGGGGAGCTGTTTTTT.

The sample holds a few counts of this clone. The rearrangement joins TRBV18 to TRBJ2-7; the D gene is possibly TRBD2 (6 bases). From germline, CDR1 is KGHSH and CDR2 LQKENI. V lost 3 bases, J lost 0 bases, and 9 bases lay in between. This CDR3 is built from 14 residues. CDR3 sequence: CASSPGTPSYEQYF. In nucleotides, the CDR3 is TGTGCCAGCTCACCCGGGACTCCCTCCTACGAGCAGTACTTC. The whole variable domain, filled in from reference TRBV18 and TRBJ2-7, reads NAGVMQNPRHLVRRRGQEARLRCSPMKGHSHVYWYRQLPEEGLKFMVYLQKENIIDESGMPKERFSAEFPKEGPSILRIQQVVRGDSAAYFCASSPGTPSYEQYFGPGTRLTVT.

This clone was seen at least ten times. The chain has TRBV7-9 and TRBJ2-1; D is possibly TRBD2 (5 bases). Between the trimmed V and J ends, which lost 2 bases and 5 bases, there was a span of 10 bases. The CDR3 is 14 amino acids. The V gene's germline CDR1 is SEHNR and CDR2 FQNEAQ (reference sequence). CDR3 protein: CASSLSFGDNEQFF. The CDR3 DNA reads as TGTGCCAGCAGCTTAAGTTTCGGGGACAATGAGCAGTTCTTC.

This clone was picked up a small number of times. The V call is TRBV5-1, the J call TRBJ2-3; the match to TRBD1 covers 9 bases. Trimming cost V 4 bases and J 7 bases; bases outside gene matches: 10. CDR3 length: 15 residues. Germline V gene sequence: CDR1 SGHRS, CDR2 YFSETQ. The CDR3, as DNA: TGCGCCAGCAGCCGACCGGGACAGGGACGAAATACGCAGTATTTT. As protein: CASSRPGQGRNTQYF.

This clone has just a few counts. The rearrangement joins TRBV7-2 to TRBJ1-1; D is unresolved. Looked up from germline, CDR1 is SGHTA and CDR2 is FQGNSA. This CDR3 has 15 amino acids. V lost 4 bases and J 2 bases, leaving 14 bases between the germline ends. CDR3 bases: TGTGCCAGCAGCTCATTTCGACTGCTAAACACTGAAGCTTTCTTT. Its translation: CASSSFRLLNTEAFF. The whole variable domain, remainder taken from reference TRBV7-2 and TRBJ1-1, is GAGVSQSPSNKVTEKGKDVELRCDPISGHTALYWYRQSLGQGLEFLIYFQGNSAPDKSGLPSDRFSAERTGGSVSTLTIQRTQQEDSAVYLCASSSFRLLNTEAFFGQGTRLTVV.

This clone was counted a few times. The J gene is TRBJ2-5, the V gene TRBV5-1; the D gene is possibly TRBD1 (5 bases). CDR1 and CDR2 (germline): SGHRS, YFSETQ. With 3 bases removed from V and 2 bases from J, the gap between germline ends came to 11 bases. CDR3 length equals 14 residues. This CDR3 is CASSSRQPQETQYF. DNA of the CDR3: TGCGCCAGCAGCTCGAGACAGCCACAAGAGACCCAGTACTTC.

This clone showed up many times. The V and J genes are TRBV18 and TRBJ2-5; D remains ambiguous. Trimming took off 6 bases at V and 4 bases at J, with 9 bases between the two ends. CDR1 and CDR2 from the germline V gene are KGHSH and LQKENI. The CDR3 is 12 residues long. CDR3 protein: CASSRAGETQYF. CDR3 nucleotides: TGTGCCAGCTCCCGTGCAGGAGAGACCCAGTACTTC.

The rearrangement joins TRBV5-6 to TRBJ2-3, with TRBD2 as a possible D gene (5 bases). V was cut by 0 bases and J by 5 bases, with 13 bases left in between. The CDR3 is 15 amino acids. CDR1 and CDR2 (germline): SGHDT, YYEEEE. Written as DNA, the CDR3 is TGTGCCAGCAGCTTGGGGCCAGGAAGCGGAGATACGCAGTATTTT. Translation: CASSLGPGSGDTQYF.

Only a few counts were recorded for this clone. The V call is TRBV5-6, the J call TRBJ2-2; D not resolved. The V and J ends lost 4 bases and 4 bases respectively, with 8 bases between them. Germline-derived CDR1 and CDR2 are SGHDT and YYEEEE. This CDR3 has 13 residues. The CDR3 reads CASSQIGTGELFF. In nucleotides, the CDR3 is TGTGCCAGCAGCCAAATCGGCACCGGGGAGCTGTTTTTT.

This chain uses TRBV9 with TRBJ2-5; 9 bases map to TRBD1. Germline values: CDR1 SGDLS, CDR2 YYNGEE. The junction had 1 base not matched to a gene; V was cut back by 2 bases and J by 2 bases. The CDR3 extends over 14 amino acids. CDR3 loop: CASSVGQGQETQYF. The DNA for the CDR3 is TGTGCCAGCAGCGTTGGACAGGGGCAAGAGACCCAGTACTTC.

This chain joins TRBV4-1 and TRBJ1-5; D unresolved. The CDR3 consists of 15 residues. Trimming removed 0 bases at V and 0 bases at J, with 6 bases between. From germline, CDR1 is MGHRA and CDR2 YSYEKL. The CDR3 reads CASSQEGDSNQPQHF. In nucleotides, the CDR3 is TGCGCCAGCAGCCAAGAGGGAGATAGCAATCAGCCCCAGCATTTT.

CDR3 in amino acids: CASSIRTGGISGANVLTF. The CDR3, as DNA: TGTGCCAGTAGTATAAGGACAGGGGGAATTTCTGGGGCCAACGTCCTGACTTTC. This chain connects TRBV19 to TRBJ2-6; 10 nucleotides line up with TRBD1. V shed 2 bases and J 1 base; nucleotides not matched to a gene: 5. This CDR3 spans 18 amino acids. Germline loops: CDR1 LNHDA, CDR2 SQIVND (reference sequence).

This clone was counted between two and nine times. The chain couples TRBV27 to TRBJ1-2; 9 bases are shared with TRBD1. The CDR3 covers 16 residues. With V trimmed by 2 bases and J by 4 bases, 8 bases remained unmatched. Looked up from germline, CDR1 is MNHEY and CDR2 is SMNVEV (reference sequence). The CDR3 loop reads CASSLSHGTGFYGYTF. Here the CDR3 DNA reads TGTGCCAGCAGTTTAAGTCATGGGACAGGGTTCTATGGCTACACCTTC.

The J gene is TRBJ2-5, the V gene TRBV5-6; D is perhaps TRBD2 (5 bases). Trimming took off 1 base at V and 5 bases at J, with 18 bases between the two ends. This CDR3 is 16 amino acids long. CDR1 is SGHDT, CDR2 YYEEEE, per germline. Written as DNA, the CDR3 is TGTGCCAGCAGCTTGATATCGACGGGGATTGAGGAGACCCAGTACTTC. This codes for CASSLISTGIEETQYF.

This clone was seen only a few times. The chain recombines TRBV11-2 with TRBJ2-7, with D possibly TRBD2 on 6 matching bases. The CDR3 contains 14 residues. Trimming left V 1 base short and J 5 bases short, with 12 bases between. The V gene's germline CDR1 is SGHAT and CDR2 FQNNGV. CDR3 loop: CASSLVGGPDEQYF. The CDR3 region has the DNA TGTGCCAGCAGCTTAGTCGGGGGTCCCGACGAGCAGTACTTC.

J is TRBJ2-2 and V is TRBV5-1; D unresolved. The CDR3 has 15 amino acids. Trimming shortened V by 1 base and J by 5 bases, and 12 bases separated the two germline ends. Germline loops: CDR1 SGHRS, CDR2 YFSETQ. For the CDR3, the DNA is TGCGCCAGCAGCTTGATGGCAGGTATTACCGGGGAGCTGTTTTTT. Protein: CASSLMAGITGELFF. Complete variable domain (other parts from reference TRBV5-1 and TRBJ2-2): KAGVTQTPRYLIKTRGQQVTLSCSPISGHRSVSWYQQTPGQGLQFLFEYFSETQRNKGNFPGRFSGRQFSNSRSEMNVSTLELGDSALYLCASSLMAGITGELFFGEGSRLTVL.

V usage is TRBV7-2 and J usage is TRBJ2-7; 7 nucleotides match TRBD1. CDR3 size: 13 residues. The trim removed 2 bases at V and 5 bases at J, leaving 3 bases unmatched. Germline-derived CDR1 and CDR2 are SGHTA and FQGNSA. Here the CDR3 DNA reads TGTGCCAGCAGCTTAAGACAGGGCGACGAGCAGTACTTC. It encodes CASSLRQGDEQYF. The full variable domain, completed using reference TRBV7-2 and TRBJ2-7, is GAGVSQSPSNKVTEKGKDVELRCDPISGHTALYWYRQSLGQGLEFLIYFQGNSAPDKSGLPSDRFSAERTGGSVSTLTIQRTQQEDSAVYLCASSLRQGDEQYFGPGTRLTVT.

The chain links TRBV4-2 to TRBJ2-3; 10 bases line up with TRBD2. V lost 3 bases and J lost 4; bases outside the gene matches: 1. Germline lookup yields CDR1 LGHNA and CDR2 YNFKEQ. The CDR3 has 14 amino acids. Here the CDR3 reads CASSQGTSADTQYF. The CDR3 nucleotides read TGTGCCAGCAGCCAGGGGACTAGCGCAGATACGCAGTATTTT.

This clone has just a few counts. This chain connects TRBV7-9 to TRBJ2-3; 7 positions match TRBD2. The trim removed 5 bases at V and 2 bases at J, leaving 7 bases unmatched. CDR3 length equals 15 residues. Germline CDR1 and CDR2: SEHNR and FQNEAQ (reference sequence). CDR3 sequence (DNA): TGTGCCAGCAGCCGGGGAGGGAGGAACACAGATACGCAGTATTTT. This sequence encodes CASSRGGRNTDTQYF.

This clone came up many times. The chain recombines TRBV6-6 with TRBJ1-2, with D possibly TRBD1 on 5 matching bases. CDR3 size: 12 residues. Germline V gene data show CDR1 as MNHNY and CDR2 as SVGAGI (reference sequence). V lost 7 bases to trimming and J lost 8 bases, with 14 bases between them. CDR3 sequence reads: CASTVWGGGYTF. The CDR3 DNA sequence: TGTGCCAGCACGGTGTGGGGGGGAGGCTACACCTTC.

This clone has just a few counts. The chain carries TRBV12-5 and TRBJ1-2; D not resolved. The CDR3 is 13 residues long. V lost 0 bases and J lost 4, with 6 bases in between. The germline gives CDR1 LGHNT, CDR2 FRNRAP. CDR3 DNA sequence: TGTGCTAGTGGTTTGGTACTGAGCTATGGCTACACCTTC. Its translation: CASGLVLSYGYTF.

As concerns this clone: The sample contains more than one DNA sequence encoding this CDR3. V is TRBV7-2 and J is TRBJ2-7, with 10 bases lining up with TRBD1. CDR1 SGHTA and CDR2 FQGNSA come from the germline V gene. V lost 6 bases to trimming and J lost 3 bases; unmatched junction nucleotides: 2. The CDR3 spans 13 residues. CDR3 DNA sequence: TGTGCCAGCAGTAGGGACAGGGGCTACGAGCAGTACTTC. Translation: CASSRDRGYEQYF.

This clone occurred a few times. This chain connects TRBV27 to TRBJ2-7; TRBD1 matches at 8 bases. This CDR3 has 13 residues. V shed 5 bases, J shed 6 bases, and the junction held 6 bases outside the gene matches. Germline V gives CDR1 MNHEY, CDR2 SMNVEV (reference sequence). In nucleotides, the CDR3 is TGTGCCAGCAGTCCCTGGACAGGGAGCGAGCAGTACTTC. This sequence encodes CASSPWTGSEQYF.

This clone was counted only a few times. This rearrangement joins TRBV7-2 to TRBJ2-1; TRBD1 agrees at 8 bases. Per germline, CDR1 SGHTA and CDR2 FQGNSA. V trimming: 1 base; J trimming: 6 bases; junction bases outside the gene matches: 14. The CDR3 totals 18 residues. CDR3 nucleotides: TGTGCCAGCAGCTTAGTAATGTTCAGGGGGCTGGGGTCCAATGAGCAGTTCTTC. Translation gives CASSLVMFRGLGSNEQFF.